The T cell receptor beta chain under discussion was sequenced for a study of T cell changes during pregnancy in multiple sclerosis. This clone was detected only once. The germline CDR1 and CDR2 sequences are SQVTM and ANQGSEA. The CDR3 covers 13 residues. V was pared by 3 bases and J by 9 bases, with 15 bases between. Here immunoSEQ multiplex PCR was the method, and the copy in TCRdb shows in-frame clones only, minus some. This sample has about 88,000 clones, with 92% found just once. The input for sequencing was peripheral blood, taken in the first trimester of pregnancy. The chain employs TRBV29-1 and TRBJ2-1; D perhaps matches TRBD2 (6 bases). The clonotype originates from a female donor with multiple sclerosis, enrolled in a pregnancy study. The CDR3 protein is CSVDPGVPSEQFF. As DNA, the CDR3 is TGCAGCGTTGACCCGGGGGTACCCTCTGAGCAGTTCTTC.